This TCR beta chain was sequenced for a study of T cells in Graves' hyperthyroidism and ophthalmopathy. General study findings and limits: Most thyroid clonotypes expanded above 0.001 appeared in blood too.

RNA transcripts were the template for amplifying TCR beta CDR3 regions. In the first-round RT-PCR of the TCR CDR3, the HTBI primer set was used. Each CDR3 protein gets one entry after TCRdb re-called the multiplex PCR reads with MiXCR. The data contain around 760,000 distinct CDR3 sequences, around a third of them seen just once; the ten biggest clones take up approximately 31%. This clonotype showed up just a few times. The antigen is unknown. Germline CDR1 and CDR2: SGDLS and YYNGEE. The length of the CDR3 is 14 residues. V lost 2 bases, J lost 7 bases, and 12 bases lay in between. The authors deemed Graves' hyperthyroidism stable absent ophthalmopathy progression within 18 months. Source material for PBMCs was less than 12 ml fresh peripheral blood.

The sample was blood. This receptor was taken from a woman aged 40 to 50 with Graves' hyperthyroidism. The chain joins TRBV9 to TRBJ2-2; no definite D call. The CDR3 protein is CASSVFLTGGELFF. The CDR3 DNA is TGTGCCAGCAGCGTTTTTTTAACTGGCGGGGAGCTGTTTTTT.